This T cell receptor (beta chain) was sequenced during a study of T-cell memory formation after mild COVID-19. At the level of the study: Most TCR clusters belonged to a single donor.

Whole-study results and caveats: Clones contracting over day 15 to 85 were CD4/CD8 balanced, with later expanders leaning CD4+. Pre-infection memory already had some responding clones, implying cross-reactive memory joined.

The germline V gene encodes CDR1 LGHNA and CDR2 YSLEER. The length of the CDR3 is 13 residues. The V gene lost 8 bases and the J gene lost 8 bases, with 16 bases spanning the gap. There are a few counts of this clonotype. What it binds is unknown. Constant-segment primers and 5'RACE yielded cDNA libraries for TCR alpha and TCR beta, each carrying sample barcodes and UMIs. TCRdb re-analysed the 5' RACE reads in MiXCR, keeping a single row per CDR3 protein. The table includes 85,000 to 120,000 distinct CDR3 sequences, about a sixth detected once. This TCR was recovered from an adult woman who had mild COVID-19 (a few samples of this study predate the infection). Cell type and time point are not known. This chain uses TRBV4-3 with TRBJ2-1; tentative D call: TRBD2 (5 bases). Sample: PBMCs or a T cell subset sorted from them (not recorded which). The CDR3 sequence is CASGESVAHEQFF. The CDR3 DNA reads TGCGCCAGCGGGGAGAGTGTGGCCCATGAGCAGTTCTTC.